Listed below are T cell receptor beta chains from one sample, sequenced in a study of beta chain features in type 1 diabetes. Measured with immunoSEQ multiplex PCR; TCRdb has only the in-frame clones, and not every one. The repertoire holds around 150,000 clones, 6.9% seen once, with around 1.5% in the top ten. Source material: central memory CD4+ T cells from blood. Receptors were obtained from a woman aged 25-40 years in good health. The CDR3 runs from the conserved cysteine through the conserved F or W. The D gene is left open where the match is weak. Rows give clone size only sometimes, using once, few, many, or a class for an expanded clone.

TRBJ2-7 TRBV30 NA many TGTGCCTGGAGTATCAGCTCCTACGAGCAGTACTTC CAWSISSYEQYF
TRBJ2-7 TRBV21-1 NA few TGTGCCAGCAGCAGAATAGCGGGTAAAGTCAGCTACGAGCAGTACTTC CASSRIAGKVSYEQYF
TRBJ2-1 TRBV7-3 TRBD1 few TGTGCCAGCAGCTTAGGGGGACAGGGCCACAATGAGCAGTTCTTC CASSLGGQGHNEQFF
TRBJ1-5 TRBV28 NA NA TGTGCCAGCAGTCTAGGGGTCTATAGCAATCAGCCCCAGCATTTT CASSLGVYSNQPQHF
TRBJ1-5 TRBV6-5 TRBD1 NA TGTGCCAGCAGCCTCGGGACAGGGTCTTGGCAGCCCCAGCATTTT CASSLGTGSWQPQHF
TRBJ2-7 TRBV7-9 NA few TGTGCCAGCAGCCTCCTCAGCGGAGCCTCCTACGAGCAGTACTTC CASSLLSGASYEQYF
TRBJ2-2 TRBV21-1 NA few TGTGCCAGCAGCAAAGAAGGGACAAGGAACACCGGGGAGCTGTTTTTT CASSKEGTRNTGELFF
TRBJ2-5 TRBV7-9 TRBD2 few TGTGCCAGCAGCCGACCGGGACTAGCGGGCCAAGAGACCCAGTACTTC CASSRPGLAGQETQYF
TRBJ2-1 TRBV7-9 TRBD2 NA TGTGCCAGCAGCTTACACCAACTAGCGTACCACAATGAGCAGTTCTTC CASSLHQLAYHNEQFF
TRBJ1-5 TRBV18 TRBD1 NA TGTGCCAGCTCACCATGGGGACAGGGGGATCAGCCCCAGCATTTT CASSPWGQGDQPQHF
TRBJ1-5 TRBV19 NA NA TGTGCCAGCCAAGCAGCGGGGAAATATAGCAATCAGCCCCAGCATTTT CASQAAGKYSNQPQHF
TRBJ1-2 TRBV5-8 NA few TGTGCCAGCAGCGGGAATTCAGGGGCGATCCCTAACTATGGCTACACCTTC CASSGNSGAIPNYGYTF
TRBJ2-7 TRBV14 NA many TGTGCCAGCCCGGGTTCGCCCCGTGAGCAGTACTTC CASPGSPREQYF
TRBJ1-1 TRBV11-2 TRBD1 few TGTGCCAGCAGCCCCCGGACAGGAGCCATGAACACTGAAGCTTTCTTT CASSPRTGAMNTEAFF
TRBJ1-2 TRBV5-1 TRBD1 NA TGCGCCAGCAGCGGACAGGGGGATGGTGGCTACACCTTC CASSGQGDGGYTF
TRBJ1-1 TRBV15 NA NA TGTGCCACCAGCAGAGATACGGGATGGTCTGAAGCTTTCTTT CATSRDTGWSEAFF
TRBJ2-5 TRBV7-3 TRBD2 few TGTGCCAGCAGCTTAACGCGGGAGGCCCAAGAGACCCAGTACTTC CASSLTREAQETQYF
TRBJ1-2 TRBV27 NA NA TGTGCCAGCAGTTCACTCATCGGGGGGGCAGGTGGCTACACCTTC CASSSLIGGAGGYTF
TRBJ2-7 TRBV6-6 TRBD1 few TGTGCCAGCAGTCAATTTGCGGGACAGGGGACTTTGGAGCAGTACTTC CASSQFAGQGTLEQYF
TRBJ1-1 TRBV30 NA NA TGTGCCTGGAGTGTAAACAGCCTCATGAACACTGAAGCTTTCTTT CAWSVNSLMNTEAFF
TRBJ2-1 TRBV7-2 TRBD1 NA TGTGCCAGCAGCTCGTACAGGGGCAATGAGCAGTTCTTC CASSSYRGNEQFF
TRBJ2-2 TRBV28 NA many TGTGCCAGCAGCCGGTCTAACACCGGGGAGCTGTTTTTT CASSRSNTGELFF
TRBJ2-1 TRBV7-2 TRBD1 NA TGTGCCAGCAGTCGGGGACAGGCAGACAATGAGCAGTTCTTC CASSRGQADNEQFF
TRBJ2-7 TRBV28 TRBD2 NA TGTGCCAACACCGAAGGACTAGCGGGAATCTACGAGCAGTACTTC CANTEGLAGIYEQYF
TRBJ2-2 TRBV11-3 TRBD1 few TGTGCCAGCAGCTTCGGACAGGGGACCACCGGGGAGCTGTTTTTT CASSFGQGTTGELFF
TRBJ2-5 TRBV28 TRBD1 many TGTGCCAGCAGTTTTTGGGACAGCCAAGAGACCCAGTACTTC CASSFWDSQETQYF
TRBJ1-1 TRBV2 NA few TGTGCCAGCAGAGAACAGGGAGGGGAGACTGAAGCTTTCTTT CASREQGGETEAFF
TRBJ1-1 TRBV7-9 NA few TGTGCCAGCAGCTTAGCGCAGACTGAAGCTTTCTTT CASSLAQTEAFF
TRBJ1-5 TRBV2 NA once TGTGCCAGCTCGGTGGACAGCCCAAATCAGCCCCAGCATTTT CASSVDSPNQPQHF
TRBJ2-5 TRBV4-3 NA many TGCGCCAGCAGCCAAGATAGACAAGAGACCCAGTACTTC CASSQDRQETQYF
TRBJ1-4 TRBV28 NA few TGTGCCAGCAGTTTAGGGGGGACGACTAATGAAAAACTGTTTTTT CASSLGGTTNEKLFF
TRBJ2-5 TRBV19 TRBD1 NA TGTGCCAGTAGTATTGGACAGGGTGCGCAAGAGACCCAGTACTTC CASSIGQGAQETQYF
TRBJ1-1 TRBV18 TRBD1 NA TGTGCCAGCTCACCGGAGGGAGCAGGGGGATTCAACACTGAAGCTTTCTTT CASSPEGAGGFNTEAFF
TRBJ2-7 TRBV2 TRBD2 few TGTGCCAGCGCACAGCTTCGGGGAGGGCCCCACGAGCAGTACTTC CASAQLRGGPHEQYF
TRBJ2-7 TRBV18 TRBD2 NA TGTGCCAGCTCACCACCAGGGACTAGAGCCGAGCAGTACTTC CASSPPGTRAEQYF
TRBJ2-5 TRBV18 NA NA TGTGCCAGCTCACCACCTGAGGAACGGGAGACCCAGTACTTC CASSPPEERETQYF
TRBJ1-1 TRBV18 NA few TGTGCCAGCTCACCACGACAGATAGTGAACACTGAAGCTTTCTTT CASSPRQIVNTEAFF
TRBJ2-7 TRBV21-1 NA few TGTGCCAGGGAGGGGGCGTACGAGCAGTACTTC CAREGAYEQYF
TRBJ2-1 TRBV7-9 NA many TGTGCCAGCAGCTTATATGGGGGGAGCTCCTACAATGAGCAGTTCTTC CASSLYGGSSYNEQFF
TRBJ1-3 TRBV7-8 NA NA TGTGCCAGCAGCTTAGCGGGGGGGGGAGCTGGAAACACCATATATTTT CASSLAGGGAGNTIYF
TRBJ2-2 TRBV14 NA many TGTGCCAGCAGCCAAGCAGTCCTGAACACCGGGGAGCTGTTTTTT CASSQAVLNTGELFF
TRBJ2-1 TRBV6-6 TRBD1 many TGTGCCAGCAGTCGCTCCAGGGGGCCCAATGAGCAGTTCTTC CASSRSRGPNEQFF
TRBJ2-7 TRBV21-1 NA NA TGTGCCGTAGCGACTAAACCCTACGAGCAGTACTTC CAVATKPYEQYF
TRBJ2-3 TRBV7-3 NA few TGTGCCAGCAGCTTAATCGGTGGACTAAGCAGCACAGATACGCAGTATTTT CASSLIGGLSSTDTQYF
TRBJ2-1 TRBV7-3 TRBD2 few TGTGCCAGCAGCCCGAAGACCGGGACTAGCTCCTACAATGAGCAGTTCTTC CASSPKTGTSSYNEQFF
TRBJ2-7 TRBV5-1 TRBD1 few TGCGCCAGCAGCTTGTCCAGTATTGGACAGGGGACCCACGAGCAGTACTTC CASSLSSIGQGTHEQYF
TRBJ2-3 TRBV28 TRBD2 NA TGTGCCAGCAGTCCTATACTAGCGGGAAACACAGATACGCAGTATTTT CASSPILAGNTDTQYF
TRBJ2-3 TRBV15 NA NA TGTGCCACCAGCAGAGATCTGGGCAGGGCAGGAGATACGCAGTATTTT CATSRDLGRAGDTQYF
TRBJ2-7 TRBV18 NA few TGTGCCAGCTCACGTTCCGGGAACTCCTACGAGCAGTACTTC CASSRSGNSYEQYF
TRBJ2-2 TRBV21-1 NA many TGTGCCAGCAGCAAAGATCGGACAGGGGGCACGAACACCGGGGAGCTGTTTTTT CASSKDRTGGTNTGELFF
TRBJ2-1 TRBV11-2 TRBD2 NA TGTGCCAGCAGCCCCTGGGCATATAGCGGGAGCTCCTACAATGAGCAGTTCTTC CASSPWAYSGSSYNEQFF
TRBJ2-2 TRBV7-2 NA many TGTGCCAGCAGCTTCAGGGGAGTAACCGGGGAGCTGTTTTTT CASSFRGVTGELFF
TRBJ2-1 TRBV28 TRBD1 few TGTGCCAGCAGTTTCGATTCCGGACAGGGGGCGCGAGCAGCGAATGAGCAGTTCTTC CASSFDSGQGARAANEQFF
TRBJ2-2 TRBV4-2 TRBD1 NA TGTGCCAGCAGCCAAGATGCAGGGGGCACCGGGGAGCTGTTTTTT CASSQDAGGTGELFF
TRBJ2-1 TRBV28 TRBD2 few TGTGCCAGCACACGGACCCACGGGACTAGCGGTCGTATCGGGGCCAATGAGCAGTTCTTC CASTRTHGTSGRIGANEQFF